This TCR beta chain was observed in a study of blood T cell repertoires in COVID-19. Generated by immunoSEQ multiplex PCR, the TCRdb table keeps only in-frame clones and is missing some. The data show hundreds of thousands of clones, approximately 86% seen once. Seattle cases were enrolled at active infection and followed longitudinally. With 2 bases removed from V and 4 bases from J, the gap between germline ends came to 14 bases. This CDR3 comprises 15 residues. Germline assignment: CDR1 LNHDA and CDR2 SQIVND (reference sequence). The chain joins TRBV19 to TRBJ1-1; possibly TRBD1 for D (6 bases). The clonotype comes from a woman aged 60-75 years with COVID-19, enrolled during active disease. Material for sequencing was peripheral blood. The DNA of the CDR3 is TGTGCCAGTAGTATAAGGGCCAGGGGTTCCACTGAAGCTTTCTTT. Amino acid sequence: CASSIRARGSTEAFF.